The T cell receptor (beta chain) under discussion was sequenced for a study of T cells expressing NK-cell markers. Study-wide results and caveats: Once again these clonotypes came out on top in the CD3+CD56-NKG2C+ fraction of several donors.

UMI-tagged 5'RACE template switching yielded the TCR beta cDNA. TCRdb re-called the 5' RACE reads and gives one entry per CDR3 protein, without DNA. The sample spans 400,000 to 500,000 distinct CDR3 sequences; the ten largest clones claim 7.3%. About this clonotype: The antigen is undetermined.

Germline values: CDR1 SQVTM, CDR2 ANQGSEA. The CDR3 runs 15 residues. This clonotype originated in a woman aged 18 to 75 in good health. The chain recombines TRBV29-1 with TRBJ2-3; TCRdb reports TRBD1, a call that lacks DNA to check it against. The sequenced sample consisted of blood T cells: a sorted CD56 or NKG2C T cell subset, CD4+ or CD8+ T cells, or bulk PBMC T cells (not recorded which). CDR3 sequence reads: CSVSPRTGDANTQYF.